This T cell receptor beta chain was identified in a study of CD8 T cells in Susac syndrome. Sequencing of TCR beta was performed on blood CD8+ T cells and on blood CD4+ T cells. The V and J ends lost 4 bases and 4 bases, in that order; junction bases with no gene match: 17. CDR3 length equals 18 residues. Germline CDR1 is SGDLS and CDR2 is YYNGEE. cDNA came from roughly 0.53 to 1 ug RNA primed by random hexamers. From the immunoSEQ multiplex PCR reads, TCRdb called clonotypes with MiXCR, one entry per CDR3 protein. The table records approximately 140,000 distinct CDR3 sequences, around 85% of them present only once.

The receptor was isolated from a human donor with multiple sclerosis. Sequenced input: CD8+ T cells from PBMCs. V gene TRBV9 combines with J gene TRBJ2-1, with 7 bases matching TRBD2. This CDR3 is CASSPQGGLAGNYNEQFF. In nucleotides, the CDR3 is TGTGCCAGCAGCCCCCAAGGTGGGTTAGCGGGCAATTACAATGAGCAGTTCTTC.